The TCR beta chain under discussion was sequenced for a study of Graves' ophthalmopathy and Graves' hyperthyroidism. The authors amplified TCR beta CDR3 regions from RNA transcripts. Amplification began with first-round RT-PCR using HTBI primers, then second-round multiplex PCR was performed. TCRdb passed the multiplex PCR reads through MiXCR, listing each CDR3 protein once. The table lists about 700,000 distinct CDR3 sequences, around 40% of them singletons, with about 40% in the top ten. CDR1 SQVTM and CDR2 ANQGSEA come from the germline V gene. From its first to its last residue, the CDR3 has 11 amino acids. A word on this clonotype: This likely comes from a read error, as the CDR3 has no conserved phenylalanine or tryptophan at its end. The DNA is omitted, as the CDR3 cannot be located on it reliably, and the CDR3 follows TCRdb's listing.

V usage is TRBV29-1 and J usage is TRBJ1-2; TRBD1, as called in the table, went unchecked against the DNA. Sequenced sample: peripheral blood. The receptor was derived from an adult man with Graves' ophthalmopathy. The CDR3 here is CSVERTGGFTY.